This is a list of T cell receptor beta chains from one sample in a study of blood T cell repertoires in COVID-19. Measured with immunoSEQ multiplex PCR; TCRdb has only the in-frame clones, and not every one. The repertoire has 110,000 to 150,000 clones, 88% of them found once; the top ten carry 1.7%. The sequenced sample consisted of peripheral blood. The receptors originated from a woman between 50 and 59 years old with acute or convalescent COVID-19. CDR3s include the opening cysteine and the closing phenylalanine or tryptophan. Each record gives: V gene, D gene, J gene, clone size, CDR3 DNA, CDR3 protein. D genes are given only for firm matches. Size is stated for part of the rows, as once, few or many counts, or as a class when the clone is expanded.

v_gene: TRBV9
d_gene: TRBD2
j_gene: TRBJ2-5
abundance: -
CDR3nt: TGTGCCAGCAGCGTAGGGACGGGAGGCATCCAAGAGACCCAGTACTTC
CDR3aa: CASSVGTGGIQETQYF

v_gene: TRBV6-2/TRBV6-3
d_gene: -
j_gene: TRBJ1-1
abundance: -
CDR3nt: TGTGCCAGCAGTCTTTCAGCGACGCCCTTGAACACTGAAGCTTTCTTT
CDR3aa: CASSLSATPLNTEAFF

v_gene: TRBV2
d_gene: -
j_gene: TRBJ2-1
abundance: -
CDR3nt: TGTGCCAGCAGTAGAGCGTACAATGAGCAGTTCTTC
CDR3aa: CASSRAYNEQFF

v_gene: TRBV5-4
d_gene: TRBD1
j_gene: TRBJ2-2
abundance: -
CDR3nt: TGTGCCAGCAGCCCCCACCAGGGGGCTATTCCCGGGGAGCTGTTTTTT
CDR3aa: CASSPHQGAIPGELFF

v_gene: TRBV9
d_gene: -
j_gene: TRBJ2-5
abundance: -
CDR3nt: TGTGCCAGCAGCGTAGGACTGGGAGAGACCCAGTACTTC
CDR3aa: CASSVGLGETQYF

v_gene: TRBV11-2
d_gene: -
j_gene: TRBJ1-3
abundance: -
CDR3nt: TGTGCCAGCAGCCTGCTTCGGTCTGGAAACACCATATATTTT
CDR3aa: CASSLLRSGNTIYF

v_gene: TRBV19
d_gene: -
j_gene: TRBJ2-7
abundance: few
CDR3nt: TGTGCCAGTACCCTGAACACAGGCACCTACGAGCAGTACTTC
CDR3aa: CASTLNTGTYEQYF

v_gene: TRBV19
d_gene: -
j_gene: TRBJ1-3
abundance: -
CDR3nt: TGTGCCAGTAGTGTCACACCTGGAAACACCATATATTTT
CDR3aa: CASSVTPGNTIYF

v_gene: TRBV3-1/TRBV3-2
d_gene: TRBD1
j_gene: TRBJ2-7
abundance: -
CDR3nt: TGTGCCAGCAGCCGGAGGCCCGGGACAGACGAGCAGTACTTC
CDR3aa: CASSRRPGTDEQYF

v_gene: TRBV10-3
d_gene: -
j_gene: TRBJ1-1
abundance: -
CDR3nt: TGTGCCATCAGTGAGTGGCGGGACGGAAACACTGAAGCTTTCTTT
CDR3aa: CAISEWRDGNTEAFF

v_gene: TRBV5-1
d_gene: TRBD2
j_gene: TRBJ2-5
abundance: -
CDR3nt: TGCGCCAGCAGCTCTGTAGCGGGGGGGCAGGGAGAGACCCAGTACTTC
CDR3aa: CASSSVAGGQGETQYF

v_gene: TRBV19
d_gene: TRBD1
j_gene: TRBJ2-3
abundance: -
CDR3nt: TGTGCCAGTAGTATTACACAGGGGGGCTATTTTAGCACAGATACGCAGTATTTT
CDR3aa: CASSITQGGYFSTDTQYF

v_gene: TRBV6-4
d_gene: TRBD2
j_gene: TRBJ2-3
abundance: -
CDR3nt: TGTGCCAGCAGTGCCGGGACTAGGGCAGATACGCAGTATTTT
CDR3aa: CASSAGTRADTQYF

v_gene: TRBV6-4
d_gene: TRBD1
j_gene: TRBJ2-3
abundance: -
CDR3nt: TGTGCCAGCAGTCGCGACGGGACAGGGGGCGCAGATACGCAGTATTTT
CDR3aa: CASSRDGTGGADTQYF

v_gene: TRBV6-5
d_gene: TRBD1
j_gene: TRBJ1-2
abundance: -
CDR3nt: TGTGCCAGCAGTCAATCGGACAGGGTCTATGGCTACACCTTC
CDR3aa: CASSQSDRVYGYTF

v_gene: TRBV19
d_gene: -
j_gene: TRBJ2-5
abundance: -
CDR3nt: TGTGCCAGTAGTATAGGACAGCTTCAAGAGACCCAGTACTTC
CDR3aa: CASSIGQLQETQYF

v_gene: TRBV6-1
d_gene: -
j_gene: TRBJ1-1
abundance: -
CDR3nt: TGTGCCAGCAGTGAATACCTCCCGGCGGCGGCTGAAGCTTTCTTT
CDR3aa: CASSEYLPAAAEAFF

v_gene: TRBV7-2
d_gene: TRBD1
j_gene: TRBJ1-5
abundance: -
CDR3nt: TGTGCCAGCAGCGGACAGGCCCTAGGCAATTGGCCCCAGCATTTT
CDR3aa: CASSGQALGNWPQHF

v_gene: TRBV7-3
d_gene: TRBD1
j_gene: TRBJ2-7
abundance: -
CDR3nt: TGTGCCAGCAGCTCCTACAGGGGGCAATACTACGAGCAGTACTTC
CDR3aa: CASSSYRGQYYEQYF

v_gene: TRBV30
d_gene: -
j_gene: TRBJ1-3
abundance: -
CDR3nt: TGTGCCTGGAGTCGGGTGGGTGTTGCTGGAAACACCATATATTTT
CDR3aa: CAWSRVGVAGNTIYF

v_gene: TRBV13
d_gene: -
j_gene: TRBJ1-1
abundance: -
CDR3nt: TGTGCCAGCAGCTTAGGGGCGAGGAGGGCTGAAGCTTTCTTT
CDR3aa: CASSLGARRAEAFF

v_gene: TRBV29-1
d_gene: -
j_gene: TRBJ2-1
abundance: -
CDR3nt: TGCAGCGTTGAGCAGGGCTACAATGAGCAGTTCTTC
CDR3aa: CSVEQGYNEQFF

v_gene: TRBV5-4
d_gene: -
j_gene: TRBJ1-2
abundance: -
CDR3nt: TGTGCCAGCAGCTTGCCAGGGGCGTATAACTATGGCTACACCTTC
CDR3aa: CASSLPGAYNYGYTF

v_gene: TRBV11-1
d_gene: -
j_gene: TRBJ2-7
abundance: once
CDR3nt: TGTGCCAGCAGCTTAGTTGAGAGGAGCTCCTACGAGCAGTACTTC
CDR3aa: CASSLVERSSYEQYF

v_gene: TRBV4-1
d_gene: -
j_gene: TRBJ1-3
abundance: -
CDR3nt: TGCGCCACCTCTTACAGCAGAGAATTTGGAAACACCATATATTTT
CDR3aa: CATSYSREFGNTIYF